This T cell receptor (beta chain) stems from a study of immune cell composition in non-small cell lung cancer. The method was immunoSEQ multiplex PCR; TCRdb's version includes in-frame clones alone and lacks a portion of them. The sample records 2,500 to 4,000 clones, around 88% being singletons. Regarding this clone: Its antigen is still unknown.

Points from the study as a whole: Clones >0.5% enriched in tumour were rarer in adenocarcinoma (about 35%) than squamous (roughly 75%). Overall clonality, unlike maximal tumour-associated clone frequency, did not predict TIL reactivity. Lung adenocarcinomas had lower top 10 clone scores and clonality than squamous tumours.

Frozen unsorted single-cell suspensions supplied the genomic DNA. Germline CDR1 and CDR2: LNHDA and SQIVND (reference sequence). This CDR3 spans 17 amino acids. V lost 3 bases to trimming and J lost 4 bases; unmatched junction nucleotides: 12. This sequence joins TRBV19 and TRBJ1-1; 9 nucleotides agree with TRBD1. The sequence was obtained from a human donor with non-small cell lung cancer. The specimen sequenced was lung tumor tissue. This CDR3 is CASSMSPGTGIITEAFF. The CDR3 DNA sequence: TGTGCCAGTAGTATGAGTCCCGGGACAGGGATCATCACTGAAGCTTTCTTT.